The T cell receptor beta chain described here comes from a study of control samples from healthy donors and cancer patients. Assay: immunoSEQ multiplex PCR; the TCRdb copy retains only in-frame clones and omits some. The sample carries approximately 140,000 clones, around 90% recorded once. Trimming cost V 1 base and J 15 bases; bases outside gene matches: 10. Germline assignment: CDR1 SGHTA and CDR2 FQGNSA. This CDR3 is built from 15 residues. The sequence was obtained from a man younger than 35 in good health. Specimen: blood. The chain recombines TRBV7-2 with TRBJ1-3; TRBD1 matches at 12 bases. The CDR3 nucleotides are TGTGCCAGCAGCTTAGGTGGGGGACAGGGGGCACTACCATATTTT. It encodes CASSLGGGQGALPYF.